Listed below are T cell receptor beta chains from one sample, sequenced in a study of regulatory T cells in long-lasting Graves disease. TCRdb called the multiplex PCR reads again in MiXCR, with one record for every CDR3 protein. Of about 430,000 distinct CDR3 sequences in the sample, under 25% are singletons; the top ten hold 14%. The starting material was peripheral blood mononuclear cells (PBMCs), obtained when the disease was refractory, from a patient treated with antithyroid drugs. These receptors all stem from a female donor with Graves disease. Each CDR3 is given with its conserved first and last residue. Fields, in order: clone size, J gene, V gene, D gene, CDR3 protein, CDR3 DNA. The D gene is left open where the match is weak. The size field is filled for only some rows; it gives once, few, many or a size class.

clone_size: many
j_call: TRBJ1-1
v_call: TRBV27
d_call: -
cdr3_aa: CASSRTPSGVTEAFF
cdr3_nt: TGTGCCAGCAGCCGCACCCCCTCCGGGGTCACTGAAGCTTTCTTT

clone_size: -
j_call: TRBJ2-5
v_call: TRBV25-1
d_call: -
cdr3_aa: CASSLGAKETQYF
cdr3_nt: TGTGCCAGCAGTCTGGGGGCGAAAGAGACCCAGTACTTC

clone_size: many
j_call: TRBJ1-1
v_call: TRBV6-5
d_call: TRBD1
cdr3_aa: CASSYGTGGVDAFF
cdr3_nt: TGTGCCAGCAGTTACGGGACAGGGGGCGTTGACGCTTTCTTT

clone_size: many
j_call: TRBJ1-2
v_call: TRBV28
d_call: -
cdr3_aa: CASSSGAYGYTF
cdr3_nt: TGTGCCAGCAGCTCCGGGGCCTATGGCTACACCTTC

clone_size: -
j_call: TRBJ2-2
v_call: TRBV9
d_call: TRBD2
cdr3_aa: CASSLAAGAVTGELFF
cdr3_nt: TGTGCCAGCAGTCTAGCGGCCGGGGCGGTGACCGGGGAGCTGTTTTTT

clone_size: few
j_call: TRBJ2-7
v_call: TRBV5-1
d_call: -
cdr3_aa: CASTPGAGEREQYF
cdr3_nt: TGCGCCAGCACCCCTGGGGCCGGGGAACGGGAGCAGTACTTC

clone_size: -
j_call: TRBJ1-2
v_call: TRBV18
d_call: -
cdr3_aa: CASSPEAGMGELGTF
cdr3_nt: TGTGCCAGCTCACCGGAGGCAGGGATGGGGGAATTAGGCACCTTC

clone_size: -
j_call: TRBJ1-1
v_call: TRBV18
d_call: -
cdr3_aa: CASSPGVGKAGTEAFF
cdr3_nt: TGTGCCAGCTCACCGGGGGTCGGGAAGGCGGGCACTGAAGCTTTCTTT

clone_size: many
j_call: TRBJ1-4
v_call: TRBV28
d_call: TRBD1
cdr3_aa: CASIPGQATSEKLFF
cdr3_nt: TGTGCCAGCATCCCGGGACAGGCTACAAGTGAAAAACTGTTTTTT

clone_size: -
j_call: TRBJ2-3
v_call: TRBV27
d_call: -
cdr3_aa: CASSFDYRTDTQYF
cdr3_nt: TGTGCCAGCAGTTTCGACTACCGCACAGATACGCAGTATTTT

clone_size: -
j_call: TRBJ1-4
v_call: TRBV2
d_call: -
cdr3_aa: CASHAAPNEKLFF
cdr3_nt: TGTGCCAGCCATGCCGCCCCTAATGAAAAACTGTTTTTT

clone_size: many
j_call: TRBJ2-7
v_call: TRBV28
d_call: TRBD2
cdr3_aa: CASRSGLAGGYEQYF
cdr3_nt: TGTGCCAGCAGGTCGGGACTAGCGGGAGGGTACGAGCAGTACTTC

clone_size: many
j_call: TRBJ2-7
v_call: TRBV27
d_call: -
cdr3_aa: CASGDLPSSYEQYF
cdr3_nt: TGTGCCAGCGGGGACCTCCCGAGCTCCTACGAGCAGTACTTC

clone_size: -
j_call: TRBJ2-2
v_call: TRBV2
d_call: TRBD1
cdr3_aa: CASSVGTDTGELFF
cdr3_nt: TGTGCCAGCAGTGTCGGGACAGACACCGGGGAGCTGTTTTTT

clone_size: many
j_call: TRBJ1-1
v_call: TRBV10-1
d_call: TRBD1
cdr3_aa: CASRPGTGGDEAFF
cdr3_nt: TGCGCCAGCAGGCCCGGGACAGGGGGTGATGAAGCTTTCTTT

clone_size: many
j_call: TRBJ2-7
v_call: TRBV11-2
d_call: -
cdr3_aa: CASSLEISYEQYF
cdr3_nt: TGTGCCAGCAGCTTAGAGATTTCCTACGAGCAGTACTTC

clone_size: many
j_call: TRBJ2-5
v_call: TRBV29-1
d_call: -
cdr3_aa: CSVAKGVGETQYF
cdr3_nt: TGCAGCGTTGCCAAAGGCGTGGGGGAGACCCAGTACTTC

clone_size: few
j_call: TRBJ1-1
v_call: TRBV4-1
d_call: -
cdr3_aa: CASRELEAMNTEAFF
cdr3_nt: TGCGCCAGCAGAGAGCTGGAGGCCATGAACACTGAAGCTTTCTTT

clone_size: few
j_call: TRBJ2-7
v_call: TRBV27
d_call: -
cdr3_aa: CASSYKTSYEQYF
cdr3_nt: TGTGCCAGCAGTTACAAAACCTCCTACGAGCAGTACTTC

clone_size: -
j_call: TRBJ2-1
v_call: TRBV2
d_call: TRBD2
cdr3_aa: CASRTSGRGSYNEQFF
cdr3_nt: TGTGCCAGCAGGACTAGCGGGAGGGGGTCCTACAATGAGCAGTTCTTC

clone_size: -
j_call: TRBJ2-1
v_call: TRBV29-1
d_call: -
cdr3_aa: CSVANVNEQFF
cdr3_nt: TGCAGCGTTGCAAACGTGAATGAGCAGTTCTTC